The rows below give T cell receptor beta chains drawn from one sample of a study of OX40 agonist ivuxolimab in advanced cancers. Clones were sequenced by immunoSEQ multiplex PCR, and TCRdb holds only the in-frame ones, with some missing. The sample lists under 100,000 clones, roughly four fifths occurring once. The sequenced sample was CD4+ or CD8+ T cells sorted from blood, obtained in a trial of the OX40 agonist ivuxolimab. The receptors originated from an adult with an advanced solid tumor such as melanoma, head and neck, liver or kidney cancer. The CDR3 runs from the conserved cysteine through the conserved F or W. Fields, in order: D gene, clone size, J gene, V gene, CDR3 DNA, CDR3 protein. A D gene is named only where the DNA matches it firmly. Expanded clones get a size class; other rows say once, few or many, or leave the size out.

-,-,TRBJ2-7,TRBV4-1,TGCGCCAGCAGCCAAGATCCCAACAGGGCCGCCCCCTACGAGCAGTACTTC,CASSQDPNRAAPYEQYF
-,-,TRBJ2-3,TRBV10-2,TGCGCCAGCAGTGAAAGGCTAGCGAGTGGCACAGATACGCAGTATTTT,CASSERLASGTDTQYF
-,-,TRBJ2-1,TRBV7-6,TGTGCCAGCAGCTTTCCGGGAGAAAGTAATGAGCAGTTCTTC,CASSFPGESNEQFF
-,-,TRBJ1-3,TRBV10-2,TGCGCCAGCAGTGACTATGGAAACACCATATATTTT,CASSDYGNTIYF
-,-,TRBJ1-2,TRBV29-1,TGCAGCGTTCTCGAGGGCTACACCTTC,CSVLEGYTF
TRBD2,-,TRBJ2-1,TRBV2,TGTGCCAGCACACAGCGGGGGGGCGGGAATGAGCAGTTCTTC,CASTQRGGGNEQFF
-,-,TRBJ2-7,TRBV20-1,TGCAGTGCTAGAGGACTATACGAGCAGTACTTC,CSARGLYEQYF
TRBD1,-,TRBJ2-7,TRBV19,TGTGCCAGTAGATCGACAGGGACCTCCTACGAGCAGTACTTC,CASRSTGTSYEQYF
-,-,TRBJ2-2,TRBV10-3,TGTGCCATCAGTGAGTCCCAAGCCGGGGAGCTGTTTTTT,CAISESQAGELFF
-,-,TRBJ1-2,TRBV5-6,TGTGCCAGCAGCTTCGCCAGCCCAGGGGGCTACACCTTC,CASSFASPGGYTF
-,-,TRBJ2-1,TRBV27,TGTGCCAGCAGTTTGCTGGTGAGCTCCTACAATGAGCAGTTCTTC,CASSLLVSSYNEQFF
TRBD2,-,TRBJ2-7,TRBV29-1,TGCAGCGTTGAAGATCGGACTAGCGGAATCTACGAGCAGTACTTC,CSVEDRTSGIYEQYF
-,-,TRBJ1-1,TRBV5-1,TGCGCCAGCAGCTTGGAGGTTATAGCGGACACTGAAGCTTTCTTT,CASSLEVIADTEAFF
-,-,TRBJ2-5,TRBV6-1,TGTGCCAGCAGTGCCTCGACAGGACCCGAGACCCAGTACTTC,CASSASTGPETQYF
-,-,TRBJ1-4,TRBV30,TGTGCCTGGAGTGAAGGGAGCCCAAAACTGTTTTTT,CAWSEGSPKLFF
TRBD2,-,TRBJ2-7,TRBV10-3,TGTGCCATCAGTGGGTCTAGCGGGAGCTACGAGCAGTACTTC,CAISGSSGSYEQYF
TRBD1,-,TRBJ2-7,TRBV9,TGTGCCAGCAGTGCTTCCGGGACAGGGGTGTACGAGCAGTACTTC,CASSASGTGVYEQYF
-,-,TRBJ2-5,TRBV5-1,TGCGCCAGCAGCTTGTTCGGCGGACAAGAGACCCAGTACTTC,CASSLFGGQETQYF
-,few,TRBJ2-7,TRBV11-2,TGTGCCAGCAGCTTCCTTCCGGGACTCAACGACGAGCAGTACTTC,CASSFLPGLNDEQYF
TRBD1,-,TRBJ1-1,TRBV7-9,TGTGCCAGCAGCTTACCCGGACAGGGATGGGGGTTGAACACTGAAGCTTTCTTT,CASSLPGQGWGLNTEAFF
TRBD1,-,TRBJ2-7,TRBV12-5,TGTGCTAGTGGTTTAGGGACAGCCTACGAGCAGTACTTC,CASGLGTAYEQYF
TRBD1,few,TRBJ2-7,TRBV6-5,TGTGCCAGCAGGGGGACAGGCACCAACGAGCAGTACTTC,CASRGTGTNEQYF
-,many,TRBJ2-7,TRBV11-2,TGTGCCAGCAGCTTGGACGGTGCTAGGGACGAGCAGTACTTC,CASSLDGARDEQYF
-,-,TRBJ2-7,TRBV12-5,TGTGCTAGTGGTTTGGCCCCTACACCAAGGCTTAATGGGGAGCAGTACTTC,CASGLAPTPRLNGEQYF
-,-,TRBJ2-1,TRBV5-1,TGCGCCAGCAGCTTGGGCGGCGGCTATGAGCAGTTCTTC,CASSLGGGYEQFF
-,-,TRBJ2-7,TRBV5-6,TGTGCCAGCAGCTTGGTTGGACTTAGCTACGAGCAGTACTTC,CASSLVGLSYEQYF
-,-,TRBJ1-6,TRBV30,TGTGCCTGGAGTGTTCGGGGCTCCTATAATTCACCCCTCCACTTT,CAWSVRGSYNSPLHF
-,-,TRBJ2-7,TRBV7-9,TGTGCCAGCAGCCTTGACCACGAGCAGTACTTC,CASSLDHEQYF
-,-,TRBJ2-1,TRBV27,TGTGCCAGCAGTTTATTAGCGGAGATCTCCTACAATGAGCAGTTCTTC,CASSLLAEISYNEQFF
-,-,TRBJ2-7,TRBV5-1,TGCGCCAGCAGCTTAGGCGGGGCTACCTACGAGCAGTACTTC,CASSLGGATYEQYF
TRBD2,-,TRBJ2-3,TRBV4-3,TGCGCCAGCAGCCAAGATTTTGGACTAGCGGGCACGACAGATACGCAGTATTTT,CASSQDFGLAGTTDTQYF
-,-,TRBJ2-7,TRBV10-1,TGCGCCAGCAGTGGGACAGCATACGAGCAGTACTTC,CASSGTAYEQYF
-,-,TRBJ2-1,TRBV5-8,TGTGCCAGCAGCTTGTATGCGTCGGCTAGTGAGCAGTTCTTC,CASSLYASASEQFF
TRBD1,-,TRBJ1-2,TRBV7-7,TGTGCCAGCAGCCGTGGGACAGCGAACTATGGCTACACCTTC,CASSRGTANYGYTF
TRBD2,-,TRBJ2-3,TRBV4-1,TGCGCCAGCAGCCAAGATTTGGCGGGGACTATCACAGATACGCAGTATTTT,CASSQDLAGTITDTQYF
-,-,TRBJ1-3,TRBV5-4,TGTGCCAGCCTGGGGTCCAACTCTGGAAACACCATATATTTT,CASLGSNSGNTIYF
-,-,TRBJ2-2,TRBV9,TGTGCCAGCAGCGTACATAGAGCGAACACCGGGGAGCTGTTTTTT,CASSVHRANTGELFF
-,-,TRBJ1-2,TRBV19,TGTGCCAGTAGTTGGACAGCCAGAATCTATGGCTACACCTTC,CASSWTARIYGYTF
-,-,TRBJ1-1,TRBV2,TGTGCCAGCAGAGGCCGGGGGCAAGATGAAGCTTTCTTT,CASRGRGQDEAFF
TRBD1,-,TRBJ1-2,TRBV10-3,TGTGCCATCAGTGAGCCGGGACAGGGGGCTTCCTTC,CAISEPGQGASF
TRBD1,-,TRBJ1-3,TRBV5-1,TGCGCCAGCAGCCCAGATGGACAGGGGGTTTATGGAAACACCATATATTTT,CASSPDGQGVYGNTIYF
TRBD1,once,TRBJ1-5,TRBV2,TGTGCCAGCAGTGAATCAGGGGGTTATCAGCCCCAGCATTTT,CASSESGGYQPQHF
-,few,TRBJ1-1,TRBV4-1,TGCGCCAGCAGCCAAGATTCGGGATCATTAGGGAGGACTGAAGCTTTCTTT,CASSQDSGSLGRTEAFF
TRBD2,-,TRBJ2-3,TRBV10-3,TGTGCCATCAGTCTAGCGGGAGGGGGAAGCACAGATACGCAGTATTTT,CAISLAGGGSTDTQYF
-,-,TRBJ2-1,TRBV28,TGTGCCAGCAGACCCACTAGAAATGCCTACAATGAGCAGTTCTTC,CASRPTRNAYNEQFF
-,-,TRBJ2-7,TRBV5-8,TGTGCCAGCAGCTTGGTAGGACAAAAGTACGAGCAGTACTTC,CASSLVGQKYEQYF
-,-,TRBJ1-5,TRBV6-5,TGTGCCAGCAGTTACGGTAGGGGATGGAGTCAGCCCCAGCATTTT,CASSYGRGWSQPQHF
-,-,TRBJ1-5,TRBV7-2,TGTGCCAGCAGCCCCGACCCCAATCAGCCCCAGCATTTT,CASSPDPNQPQHF
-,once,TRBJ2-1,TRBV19,TGTGCCAGTAGTCCGGGGACCGAGCAGTTCTTC,CASSPGTEQFF